This T cell receptor (beta chain) was recorded in a study of CD8+CD57+ T cells in acquired aplastic anemia. It was genomic DNA that served as the template for profiling TCR beta VDJ and CDR3. From the reads, TCRdb called clonotypes with MiXCR, one entry per CDR3 protein. The sample lists 400,000 to 600,000 distinct CDR3 sequences, more than 25% seen once, with less than 1% in the top ten. Patients chosen for sequencing had CD8+CD57+ cells that had expanded, as shown by flow cytometry. The V segment lost 6 bases and the J segment 5 bases; nucleotides outside the gene matches: 13. This CDR3 region has 15 residues. Germline-derived CDR1 and CDR2 are MNHNS and SASEGT. This clonotype appeared many times. Its antigen is still unknown. Study outcomes and limitations: Statistical testing detected no significant gap in CD8+ Simpson's diversity between patients and controls.

This sequence originates from a human donor with aplastic anemia. The source material was sorted CD4+, CD8+, or CD8+CD57+ T cells (not recorded which) from PBMCs. The chain combines TRBV6-1 with TRBJ2-7, with TRBD2 identical over 7 bases. The CDR3 nucleotides read TGTGCCAGCAGGGGAACGGGAGGATGGAACGACGAGCAGTACTTC. As protein: CASRGTGGWNDEQYF.